The rows below give T cell receptor beta chains drawn from one sample of a study of blood T cell repertoires in COVID-19. Libraries were prepared by immunoSEQ multiplex PCR; TCRdb keeps only in-frame clonotypes and omits some of them. Of some 330,000 clones listed, more than 85% were seen once; the top ten hold 18%. The sequenced sample was PBMCs or T cells enriched from blood (not recorded which). The receptors were sampled from a woman in her twenties or thirties who had recovered from COVID-19. The CDR3 runs from the conserved cysteine through the conserved F or W. D genes are given only for firm matches. Rows may omit the clone size; those that give it use once, few, many or a size class.

v_call	clone_size	j_call	d_call	cdr3_aa	cdr3_nt
TRBV19	-	TRBJ2-7	TRBD1	CASSTGTGGYEQYF	TGTGCCAGTAGCACCGGGACAGGGGGTTACGAGCAGTACTTC
TRBV9	-	TRBJ2-1	TRBD1	CASSSQGHEQFF	TGTGCCAGCTCCTCACAGGGGCATGAGCAGTTCTTC
TRBV25-1	-	TRBJ1-3	TRBD1	CASSDRQGLGNTIYF	TGTGCCAGCAGTGACCGACAGGGGCTTGGAAACACCATATATTTT
TRBV7-2	-	TRBJ2-1	-	CASSLGEAGEQFF	TGTGCCAGCAGCTTAGGTGAAGCGGGTGAGCAGTTCTTC
TRBV28	-	TRBJ1-2	TRBD1	CASSQGQGGYGYTF	TGTGCCAGCAGCCAAGGACAGGGCGGCTATGGCTACACCTTC
TRBV7-2	-	TRBJ2-5	TRBD1	CASRPQGIQETQYF	TGTGCCAGCAGGCCACAGGGGATCCAAGAGACCCAGTACTTC
TRBV6-4	-	TRBJ1-1	-	CASSLRTDTEAFF	TGTGCCAGCAGCCTCCGGACAGACACTGAAGCTTTCTTT
TRBV13	-	TRBJ1-4	TRBD1	CASSLGWTGNNEKLFF	TGTGCCAGCAGCTTAGGGTGGACAGGGAATAATGAAAAACTGTTTTTT
TRBV18	-	TRBJ1-3	TRBD1	CASSATGLSGNTIYF	TGTGCCAGCTCAGCGACAGGGTTGTCTGGAAACACCATATATTTT
TRBV10-3	-	TRBJ2-1	TRBD2	CAISESRTSGQFF	TGTGCCATCAGTGAGTCCCGGACTAGCGGACAGTTCTTC
TRBV5-4	-	TRBJ2-3	TRBD2	CASSPAVGRADTQYF	TGTGCCAGCAGCCCGGCGGTCGGGAGGGCAGATACGCAGTATTTT
TRBV11-2	-	TRBJ2-7	TRBD1	CASRAPGQGRIRDYEQYF	TGTGCCAGCAGGGCCCCGGGACAGGGGCGTATTAGGGACTACGAGCAGTACTTC
TRBV18	-	TRBJ1-1	TRBD1	CASSPLTGQTEAFF	TGTGCCAGCTCTCCCTTGACAGGGCAGACTGAAGCTTTCTTT
TRBV6-6	-	TRBJ2-7	-	CASSGRQGGYEQYF	TGTGCCAGCAGTGGGAGGCAGGGAGGCTACGAGCAGTACTTC
TRBV6-2/TRBV6-3	-	TRBJ2-7	TRBD2	CASSRLAGGPSTYEQYF	TGTGCCAGCAGCAGACTAGCGGGAGGACCTTCTACCTACGAGCAGTACTTC
TRBV6-2/TRBV6-3	-	TRBJ2-1	-	CASSYRGFYNEQFF	TGTGCCAGCAGTTATAGAGGGTTCTACAATGAGCAGTTCTTC
TRBV11-1	-	TRBJ2-2	-	CASSFSGNTGELFF	TGTGCCAGCAGCTTTAGCGGGAACACCGGGGAGCTGTTTTTT
TRBV27	-	TRBJ1-5	-	CASSLSRRGSVWPQHF	TGTGCCAGCAGTTTATCGAGGCGGGGCTCGGTTTGGCCCCAGCATTTT
TRBV7-7	-	TRBJ2-7	TRBD1	CASSLAPPGTEMYEQYF	TGTGCTAGCAGCTTAGCCCCACCCGGGACAGAGATGTACGAGCAGTACTTC
TRBV7-9	-	TRBJ1-3	-	CASSRDGTFSGNTIYF	TGTGCCAGCAGCCGAGATGGGACTTTCTCTGGAAACACCATATATTTT
TRBV28	-	TRBJ2-3	TRBD1	CASSSGQATDTQYF	TGTGCCAGCAGTTCGGGACAGGCCACAGATACGCAGTATTTT
TRBV24-1	-	TRBJ2-7	-	CATSSYYEQYF	TGTGCCACCAGTAGCTACTACGAGCAGTACTTC
TRBV10-3	-	TRBJ2-3	-	CASLGSGVRSDTQYF	TGTGCCTCTTTAGGATCGGGGGTTAGGTCGGATACGCAGTATTTT
TRBV5-1	-	TRBJ2-1	-	CASSLDPTAVGSEQFF	TGCGCCAGCAGCTTGGATCCCACAGCGGTAGGGAGTGAGCAGTTCTTC
TRBV7-2	once	TRBJ2-3	TRBD2	CASSLVSSGSASSTDTQYF	TGTGCCAGCAGCTTAGTGTCCAGCGGGAGCGCCTCTAGCACAGATACGCAGTATTTT
TRBV6-2/TRBV6-3	-	TRBJ2-7	TRBD2	CASSLFGRAREQYF	TGTGCCAGCAGCTTATTCGGGAGGGCGAGGGAGCAGTACTTC
TRBV10-1	-	TRBJ2-2	-	CARKNLSDNRDTGAGELFF	TGCGCCAGAAAAAACCTGTCGGACAACCGGGACACTGGGGCCGGGGAGCTGTTTTTT
TRBV5-1	-	TRBJ2-1	TRBD2	CASSGRSGRAGGNEQFF	TGCGCCAGCAGCGGCCGGAGCGGGAGGGCCGGGGGCAATGAGCAGTTCTTC
TRBV6-5	few	TRBJ2-7	TRBD2	CASHPTSGGTEQYF	TGTGCCAGCCACCCGACTAGCGGGGGTACGGAGCAGTACTTC
TRBV18	-	TRBJ2-1	TRBD1	CASSNRGLYNEQFF	TGTGCCAGCTCCAACAGGGGGCTCTACAATGAGCAGTTCTTC
TRBV6-5	-	TRBJ1-2	TRBD1	CASSGRGQGASGYTF	TGTGCCAGCAGCGGCCGAGGGCAGGGGGCGTCCGGCTACACCTTC
TRBV18	-	TRBJ2-5	-	CASSPPTAGTQYF	TGTGCCAGCTCACCACCGACTGCGGGGACCCAGTACTTC
TRBV27	-	TRBJ1-6	-	CASSQASSPLHF	TGTGCCAGCAGCCAGGCGAGTTCACCCCTCCACTTT
TRBV7-9	-	TRBJ2-2	TRBD2	CASSLTSGGTRPTGELFF	TGTGCCAGCAGCCTGACTAGCGGGGGGACCCGACCCACCGGGGAGCTGTTTTTT
TRBV7-9	-	TRBJ1-5	TRBD1	CASSPGTGNQPQHF	TGTGCCAGCAGCCCAGGGACAGGGAATCAGCCCCAGCATTTT
TRBV5-1	-	TRBJ2-1	TRBD2	CASSLAAGLAYNEQFF	TGCGCCAGCAGCTTGGCGGCTGGACTAGCCTACAATGAGCAGTTCTTC